Below, one T cell receptor (beta chain) is given with its context. What it recognizes is unknown. The approximately 120-subject validation cohort, separate from the 666-subject first cohort, included the donors. Assay used: immunoSEQ multiplex PCR; TCRdb lists only in-frame clones, some missing. The sample comprises 50,000 or so clones, 90% to 95% of which are singletons, and 2.2% rests with the top ten. There are 14 residues in the CDR3. V was cut by 2 bases and J by 3 bases, with 11 bases left in between. The germline gives CDR1 MNHEY, CDR2 SVGAGI. These data originate in a study of cytomegalovirus exposure and HLA in healthy donors. Notes on the study in general: Published work reported that the classifier diagnosed cytomegalovirus status with high specificity and sensitivity. In the roughly 120 validation repertoires, a later analysis found that first-cohort TCR clusters tended to co-occur.

The TCR originated in a woman in her thirties in good health and CMV-seronegative. The chain has TRBV6-5 and TRBJ2-7; D gene unclear. Sequenced sample: PBMCs. The CDR3 coding sequence is TGTGCCAGCAGTTACGGGCAGCCAATCTACGAGCAGTACTTC. It is translated as CASSYGQPIYEQYF.